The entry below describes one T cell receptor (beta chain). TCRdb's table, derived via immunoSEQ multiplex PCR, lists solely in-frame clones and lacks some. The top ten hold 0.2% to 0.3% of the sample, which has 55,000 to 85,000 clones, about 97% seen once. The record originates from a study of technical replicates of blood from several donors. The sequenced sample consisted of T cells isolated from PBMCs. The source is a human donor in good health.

The CDR3 is CASVGQTAYEQYF. The CDR3 DNA follows: TGTGCCAGCGTTGGACAGACTGCCTACGAGCAGTACTTC. The chain links TRBV25-1 to TRBJ2-7; D perhaps matches TRBD1 (6 bases). This CDR3 has 13 amino acids. V lost 8 bases and J 2 bases, leaving 13 bases between the germline ends. Germline CDR1 and CDR2: MGHDK and SYGVNS.